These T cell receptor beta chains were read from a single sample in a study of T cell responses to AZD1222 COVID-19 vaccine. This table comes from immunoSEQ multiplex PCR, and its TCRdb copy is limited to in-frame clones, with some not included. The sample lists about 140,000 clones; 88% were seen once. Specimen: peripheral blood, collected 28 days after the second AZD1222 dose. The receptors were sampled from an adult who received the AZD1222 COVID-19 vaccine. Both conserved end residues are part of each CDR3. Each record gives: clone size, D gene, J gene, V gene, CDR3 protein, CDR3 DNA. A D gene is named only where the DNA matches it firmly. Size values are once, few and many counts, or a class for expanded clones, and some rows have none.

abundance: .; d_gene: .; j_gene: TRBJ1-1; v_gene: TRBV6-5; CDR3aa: CASTTDRTAEAFF; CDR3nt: TGTGCCAGCACCACTGACCGAACCGCTGAAGCTTTCTTT
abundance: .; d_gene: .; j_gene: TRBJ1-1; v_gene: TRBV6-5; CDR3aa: CASSYGGAPEAFF; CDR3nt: TGTGCCAGCAGTTACGGGGGGGCTCCTGAAGCTTTCTTT
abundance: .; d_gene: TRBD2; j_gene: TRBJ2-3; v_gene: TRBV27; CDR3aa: CASSWGLVSTDTQYF; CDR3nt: TGTGCCAGCAGTTGGGGACTAGTTAGCACAGATACGCAGTATTTT
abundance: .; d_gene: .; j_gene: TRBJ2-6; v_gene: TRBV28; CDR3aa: CASSTGSGANVLTF; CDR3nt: TGTGCCAGCAGCACAGGGTCCGGGGCCAACGTCCTGACTTTC
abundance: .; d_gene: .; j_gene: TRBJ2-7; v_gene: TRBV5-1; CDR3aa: CASSLTGLPVDEQYF; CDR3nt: TGCGCCAGCAGCCTGACGGGGCTACCGGTAGACGAGCAGTACTTC
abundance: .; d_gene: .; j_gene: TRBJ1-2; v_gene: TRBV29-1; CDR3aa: CSVGRQPANYGYTF; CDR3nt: TGCAGCGTTGGTCGACAGCCAGCTAACTATGGCTACACCTTC
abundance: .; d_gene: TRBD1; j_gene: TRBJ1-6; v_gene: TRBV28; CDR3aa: CASRWTGATSPLHF; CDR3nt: TGTGCCAGCCGCTGGACAGGGGCTACTTCACCCCTCCACTTT
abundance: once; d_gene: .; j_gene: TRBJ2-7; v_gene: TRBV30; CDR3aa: CAWSVLPSVPVNF; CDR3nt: TGTGCCTGGAGTGTACTCCCCTCGGTCCCGGTGAACTTC
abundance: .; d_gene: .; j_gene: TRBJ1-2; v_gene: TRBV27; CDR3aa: CASSPAIGLRPTGGYTF; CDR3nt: TGTGCCAGCAGTCCAGCAATTGGGTTAAGGCCAACTGGGGGCTACACCTTC
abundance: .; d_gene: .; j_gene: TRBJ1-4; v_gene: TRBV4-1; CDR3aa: CASNSHRLGDKEKLFF; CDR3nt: TGCGCCAGCAATTCCCACAGGTTGGGGGATAAGGAAAAACTGTTTTTT
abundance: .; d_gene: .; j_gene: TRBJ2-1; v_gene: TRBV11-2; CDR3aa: CASSGLIVNNEQFF; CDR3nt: TGTGCCAGCAGTGGCCTCATAGTTAACAATGAGCAGTTCTTC
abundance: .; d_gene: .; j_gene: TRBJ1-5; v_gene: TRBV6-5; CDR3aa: CASSHEGSNQPQHF; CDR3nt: TGTGCCAGCAGTCATGAGGGGAGCAATCAGCCCCAGCATTTT
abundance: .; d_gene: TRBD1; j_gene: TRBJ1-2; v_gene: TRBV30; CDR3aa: CAWGTGAIYGYTF; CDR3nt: TGTGCCTGGGGGACAGGGGCGATCTATGGCTACACCTTC
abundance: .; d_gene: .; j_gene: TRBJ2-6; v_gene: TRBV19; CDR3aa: CASSNTGPGANVLTF; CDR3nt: TGTGCCAGTAGTAATACAGGTCCTGGGGCCAACGTCCTGACTTTC
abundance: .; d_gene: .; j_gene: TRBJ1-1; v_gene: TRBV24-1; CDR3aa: CATSDPQGFAFF; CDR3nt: TGTGCCACCAGTGATCCACAGGGTTTTGCTTTCTTT
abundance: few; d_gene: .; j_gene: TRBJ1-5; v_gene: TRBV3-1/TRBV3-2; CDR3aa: CASSPSRSYEGNQPQHF; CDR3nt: TGTGCCAGCAGCCCTAGTAGGTCGTATGAGGGCAATCAGCCCCAGCATTTT
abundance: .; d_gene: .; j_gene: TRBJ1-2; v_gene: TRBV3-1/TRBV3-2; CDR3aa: CASSQDSRLQGQGYTF; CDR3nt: TGTGCCAGCAGCCAAGATAGCCGACTACAGGGACAAGGCTACACCTTC
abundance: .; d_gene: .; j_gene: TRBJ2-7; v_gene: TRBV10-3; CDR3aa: CAISESTGEQYF; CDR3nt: TGTGCCATCAGTGAGTCGACAGGCGAGCAGTACTTC
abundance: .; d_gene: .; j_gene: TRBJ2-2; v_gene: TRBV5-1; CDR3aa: CASSFEGAGELFF; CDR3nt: TGCGCCAGCAGCTTTGAGGGGGCCGGGGAGCTGTTTTTT
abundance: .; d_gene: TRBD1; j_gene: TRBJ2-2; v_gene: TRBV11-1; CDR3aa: CASRKDQGAGELFF; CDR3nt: TGTGCCAGCAGAAAAGACCAGGGGGCCGGGGAGCTGTTTTTT
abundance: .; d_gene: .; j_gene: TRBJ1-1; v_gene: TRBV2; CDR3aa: CASREEGAYTEAFF; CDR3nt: TGTGCCAGCAGAGAGGAAGGGGCGTACACTGAAGCTTTCTTT
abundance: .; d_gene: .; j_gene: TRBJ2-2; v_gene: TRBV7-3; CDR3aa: CASGETGNTGELFF; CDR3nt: TGTGCCAGCGGTGAGACAGGGAACACCGGGGAGCTGTTTTTT
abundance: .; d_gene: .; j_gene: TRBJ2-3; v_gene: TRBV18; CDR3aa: CASSPPSPRRTTDTQYF; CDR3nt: TGTGCCAGCTCACCACCGAGTCCGCGGAGGACCACAGATACGCAGTATTTT
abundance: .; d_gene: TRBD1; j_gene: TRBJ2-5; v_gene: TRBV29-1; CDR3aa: CSMEGQGKQETQYF; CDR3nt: TGCAGCATGGAGGGACAGGGGAAACAAGAGACCCAGTACTTC
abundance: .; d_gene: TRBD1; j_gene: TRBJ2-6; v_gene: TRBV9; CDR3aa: CASSADGQGFGANVLTF; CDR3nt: TGTGCCAGCAGCGCGGACGGACAGGGCTTCGGGGCCAACGTCCTGACTTTC
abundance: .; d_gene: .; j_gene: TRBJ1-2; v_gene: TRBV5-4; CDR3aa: CASSSTGTLDSYGYTF; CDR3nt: TGTGCCAGCAGCTCGACCGGGACTCTAGATTCCTATGGCTACACCTTC
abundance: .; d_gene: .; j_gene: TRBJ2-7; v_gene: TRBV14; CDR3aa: CASSQDPAHEGVWYEQYF; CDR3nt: TGTGCCAGCAGCCAAGACCCCGCCCACGAGGGGGTATGGTACGAGCAGTACTTC
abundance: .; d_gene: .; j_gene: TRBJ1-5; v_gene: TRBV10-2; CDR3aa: CASSDRDQPQHF; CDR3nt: TGCGCCAGCAGTGACCGGGATCAGCCCCAGCATTTT
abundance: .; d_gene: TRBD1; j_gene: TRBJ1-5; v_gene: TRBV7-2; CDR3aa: CASSLADRQGFNQPQHF; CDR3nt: TGTGCCAGCAGCTTAGCCGATCGACAGGGGTTCAATCAGCCCCAGCATTTT
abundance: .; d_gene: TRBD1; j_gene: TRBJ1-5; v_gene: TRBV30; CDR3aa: CAWSTGDNQPQHF; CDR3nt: TGTGCCTGGAGTACAGGGGACAATCAGCCCCAGCATTTT
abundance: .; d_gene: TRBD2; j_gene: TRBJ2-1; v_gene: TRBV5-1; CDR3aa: CASRASGDSSYNEQFF; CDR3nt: TGCGCCAGCAGAGCTAGCGGGGACTCTTCCTACAATGAGCAGTTCTTC
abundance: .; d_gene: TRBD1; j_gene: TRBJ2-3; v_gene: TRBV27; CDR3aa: CASSPGTGKTDTQYF; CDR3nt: TGTGCCAGCAGTCCCGGGACAGGGAAAACAGATACGCAGTATTTT
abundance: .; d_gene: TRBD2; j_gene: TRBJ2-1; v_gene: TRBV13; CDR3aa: CASSLWTSGHNEQFF; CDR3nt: TGTGCCAGCAGCCTCTGGACTAGCGGCCACAATGAGCAGTTCTTC
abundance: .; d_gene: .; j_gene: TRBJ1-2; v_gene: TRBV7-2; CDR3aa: CASSPELQGNNYGYTF; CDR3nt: TGTGCCAGCAGCCCAGAATTACAGGGAAACAACTATGGCTACACCTTC
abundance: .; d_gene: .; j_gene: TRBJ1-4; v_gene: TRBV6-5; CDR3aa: CASSEDRLNEKLFF; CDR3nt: TGTGCCAGCAGCGAGGACAGACTTAATGAAAAACTGTTTTTT
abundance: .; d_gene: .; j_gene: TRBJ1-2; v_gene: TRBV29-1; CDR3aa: CSVWTGTYFGYTF; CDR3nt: TGCAGCGTCTGGACCGGGACATACTTTGGCTACACCTTC
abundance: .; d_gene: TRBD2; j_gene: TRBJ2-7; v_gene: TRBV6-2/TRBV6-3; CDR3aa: CASSRMASGAYEQYF; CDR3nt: TGTGCCAGCAGTCGAATGGCTAGCGGAGCCTACGAGCAGTACTTC
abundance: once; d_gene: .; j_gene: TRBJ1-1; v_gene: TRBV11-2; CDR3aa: CASSLARQVPEAFF; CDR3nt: TGTGCCAGCAGCTTAGCCCGACAGGTCCCTGAAGCTTTCTTT
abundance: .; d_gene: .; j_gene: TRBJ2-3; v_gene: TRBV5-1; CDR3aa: CASSSSGLTDTQYF; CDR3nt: TGCGCCAGCAGCTCCTCGGGCCTCACAGATACGCAGTATTTT
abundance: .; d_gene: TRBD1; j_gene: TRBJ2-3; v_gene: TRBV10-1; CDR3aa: CASKQGDTDTQYF; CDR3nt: TGCGCCAGCAAACAGGGGGACACAGATACGCAGTATTTT
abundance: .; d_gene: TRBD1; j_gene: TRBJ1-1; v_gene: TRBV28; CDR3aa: CASTNRPGGRVTEAFF; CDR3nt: TGTGCCAGCACCAACAGACCAGGGGGTCGGGTCACTGAAGCTTTCTTT
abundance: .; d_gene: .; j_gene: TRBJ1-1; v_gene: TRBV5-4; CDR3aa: CASSFEGGTEAFF; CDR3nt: TGTGCCAGCAGCTTCGAAGGGGGAACTGAAGCTTTCTTT
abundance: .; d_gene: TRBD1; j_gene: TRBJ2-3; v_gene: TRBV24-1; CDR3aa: CATAPTTGAKDTQYF; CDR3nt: TGTGCCACCGCCCCTACTACAGGGGCGAAAGATACGCAGTATTTT
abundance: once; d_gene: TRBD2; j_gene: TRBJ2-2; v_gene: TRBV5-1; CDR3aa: CASSSGTSGTGELFF; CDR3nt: TGCGCCAGCAGCTCCGGGACTAGTGGCACCGGGGAGCTGTTTTTT
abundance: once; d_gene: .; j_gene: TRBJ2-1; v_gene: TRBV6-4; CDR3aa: CASSADGSSYNEQFF; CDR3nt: TGTGCCAGCAGCGCCGACGGGAGCTCCTACAATGAGCAGTTCTTC
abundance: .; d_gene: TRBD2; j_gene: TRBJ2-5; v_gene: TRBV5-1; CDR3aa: CASSTLAGGLETQYF; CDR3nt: TGCGCCAGCTCTACCTTAGCGGGGGGGTTAGAGACCCAGTACTTC
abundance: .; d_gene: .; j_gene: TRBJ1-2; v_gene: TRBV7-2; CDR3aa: CASSLNGGRGYTF; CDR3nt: TGTGCCAGCAGCTTAAACGGGGGCCGTGGCTACACCTTC
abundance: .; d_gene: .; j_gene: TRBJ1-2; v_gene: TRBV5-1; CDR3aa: CASSEDGDYGYTF; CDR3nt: TGCGCCAGCAGCGAGGACGGGGACTATGGCTACACCTTC
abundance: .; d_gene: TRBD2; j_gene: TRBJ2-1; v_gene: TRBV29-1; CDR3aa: CSVTGLAGVYEQFF; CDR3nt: TGCAGCGTTACGGGACTAGCGGGAGTGTATGAGCAGTTCTTC